Listed below are T cell receptor beta chains from one sample, sequenced in a study of T-cell reconstitution after alpha-beta-depleted transplantation in children. Each CDR3 protein gets one entry after TCRdb re-called the PCR reads with MiXCR. Among some 140,000 distinct CDR3 sequences, 9.7% were seen once, and the ten largest hold nearly 25%. The material was PBMCs, mostly from graft donor cells, obtained 180 days after TCRalphabeta/CD19-depleted stem cell transplant. These receptors all stem from a girl under three years old who had a stem cell transplant for combined immunodeficiency, so the T cells may come from the graft donor. The CDR3 runs from the conserved cysteine through the conserved F or W. Fields, in order: V gene, clone size, CDR3 protein. A clone size is listed for some rows: how often the clone was seen (once, few, many), or a class if it is expanded.

>TRBV7-6|.
CASSLYQAGHTDTQYF
>TRBV20-1|.
CSARSPWPTSTDTQYF
>TRBV13|.
CASSFVGAKNIQYF
>TRBV6-5|.
CASSWEPTAYEQYF
>TRBV10-3|few
CAISPPSPLGADTQYF
>TRBV18|.
CASSPAASNSYEQYF
>TRBV29-1|few
CSVWRGRGTDTQYF
>TRBV7-3|.
CASSYDVYSGANVLTF
>TRBV7-2|few
CASSLGFSSPSYEQYF
>TRBV5-1|.
CASSNRDRDNEQFF
>TRBV29-1|few
CSVGLAETQYF
>TRBV7-2|many
CASSLGQLGETQYF
>TRBV29-1|.
CSGAGAGGPWEQFF
>TRBV20-1|few
CSASIRQGGEQYF
>TRBV20-1|few
CSARDRGTVNEKLFF
>TRBV5-1|.
CASSLEGLRIF
>TRBV20-1|.
CSPRDRGDTDTQYF
>TRBV12-5|.
CASGKGRGGLENEQFF
>TRBV27|few
CASSLSFQETQYF
>TRBV29-1|.
CSVEEGQAYEQYF
>TRBV15|.
CATSGLETRLILNTGELFF
>TRBV7-2|few
CASSFRGDGYYEQYF
>TRBV20-1|few
CSAQLLYSSSYNEQFF
>TRBV12-3/TRBV12-4|few
CASSASGDEQYF
>TRBV5-1|.
CASSFRGTKETQYF
>TRBV3-1|few
CASSPMVLKTQYF
>TRBV7-2|.
CASSLGGAGTGELFF
>TRBV29-1|few
CSVLGTPSSYEQYF
>TRBV12-3/TRBV12-4|many
CASSNFTRGIYEQYF
>TRBV27|many
CASSLGAHGYNEQFF
>TRBV20-1|few
CSASWGLVGPYGYTF
>TRBV4-3|many
CASSLVGETQYF
>TRBV20-1|many
CSAEERQSATDTQYF
>TRBV12-3/TRBV12-4|.
CASSPASGIEQFF
>TRBV6-5|.
CASSYDYTDTQYF
>TRBV7-9|few
CASRPSTVYNEQFF
>TRBV15|few
CATSRTGLPGENIQYF
>TRBV29-1|many
CSVDPGQGYEQYF
>TRBV10-3|many
CATAAPSTDTQYF
>TRBV7-9|.
CASSLDNYGYTF
>TRBV6-2/TRBV6-3|few
CASSPQGNEQFF
>TRBV7-6|.
CASSSTSGLAYEQYF
>TRBV15|.
CATSPPLGRGRGTGELFF
>TRBV5-1|.
CASSSPGLYEQYF
>TRBV5-5|.
CASSSGGNRGRGETQYF
>TRBV7-2|.
CASSLGPGSQPQHF
>TRBV6-1|few
CASSVMAGAYNEQFF
>TRBV12-3/TRBV12-4|few
CASSLARDSLSSTNEKLFF
>TRBV5-1|.
CASSLGTGSEETQYF
>TRBV12-3/TRBV12-4|few
CASSPDGRSSYEQYF
>TRBV20-1|.
CSARDRGEGRGPAGANVLTF
>TRBV6-5|.
CASSYPGQNITDTQYF
>TRBV10-3|many
CDWDRLKETQYF
>TRBV12-3/TRBV12-4|few
CASTSSSWGPNTEAFF
>TRBV10-3|.
CAISRLNTEAFF
>TRBV7-2|.
CASSLPLGGQETQYF
>TRBV18|few
CASSLGPGSTYEQYF